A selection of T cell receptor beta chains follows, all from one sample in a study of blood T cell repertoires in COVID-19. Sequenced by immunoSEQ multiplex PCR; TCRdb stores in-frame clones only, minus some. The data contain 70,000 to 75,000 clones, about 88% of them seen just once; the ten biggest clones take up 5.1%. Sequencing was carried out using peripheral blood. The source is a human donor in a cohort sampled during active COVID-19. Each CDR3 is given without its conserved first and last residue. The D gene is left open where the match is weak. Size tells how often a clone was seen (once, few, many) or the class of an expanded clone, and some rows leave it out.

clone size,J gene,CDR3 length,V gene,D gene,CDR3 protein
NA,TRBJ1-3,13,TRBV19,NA,ASSDLSGYGNTIY
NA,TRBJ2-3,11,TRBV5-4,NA,ASSTRGADTQY
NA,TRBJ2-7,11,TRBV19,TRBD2,ASSPTGGQEQY
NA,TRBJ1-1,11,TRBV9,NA,ASSAEQGTEAF
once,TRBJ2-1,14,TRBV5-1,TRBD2,ASSLGLAGSYNEQF
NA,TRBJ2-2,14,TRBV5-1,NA,ASTRGAGKTAGELF
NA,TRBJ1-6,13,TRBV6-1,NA,ASSDLHGGTSPLH
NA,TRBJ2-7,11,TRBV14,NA,ASSQGRTYEQY
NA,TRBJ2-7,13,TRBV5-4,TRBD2,ASSHGTSGNYEQY
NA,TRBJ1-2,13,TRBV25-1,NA,ASSAGHQGNYGYT
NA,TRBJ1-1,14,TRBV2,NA,ASSFGSGGGGTEAF
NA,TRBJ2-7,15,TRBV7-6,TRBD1,ASSLDIPGGQGTEQY
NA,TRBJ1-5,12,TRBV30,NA,AWSQAPSNQPQH
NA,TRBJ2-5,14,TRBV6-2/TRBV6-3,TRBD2,ASSYSPSGVQETQY
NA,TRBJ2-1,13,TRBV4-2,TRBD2,ASSPRTSGISEQF
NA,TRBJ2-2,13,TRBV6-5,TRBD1,ASSTDRAGTGELF
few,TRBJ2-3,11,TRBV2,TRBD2,ASGLAGTDTQY
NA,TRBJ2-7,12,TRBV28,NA,ASSFPGSSYEQY
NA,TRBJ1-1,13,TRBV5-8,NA,ASSPGRGRSTEAF
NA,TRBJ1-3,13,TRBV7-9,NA,ASSLELRRRNTIY
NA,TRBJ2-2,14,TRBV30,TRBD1,AWSTPDRSHTGELF
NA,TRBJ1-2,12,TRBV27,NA,ASSSARDDYGYT
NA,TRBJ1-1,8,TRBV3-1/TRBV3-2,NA,ASSHDRTV
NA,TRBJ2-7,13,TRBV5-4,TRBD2,ASSAMRGGPYEQY
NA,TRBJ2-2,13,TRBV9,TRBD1,ASSERDRATGELF
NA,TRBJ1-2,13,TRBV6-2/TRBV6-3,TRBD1,ASSLRDRGSGGYT
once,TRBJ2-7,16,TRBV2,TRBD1,ASRVPGQGAAVPYEQY
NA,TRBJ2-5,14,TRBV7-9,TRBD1,ASSLLRDRVVETQY
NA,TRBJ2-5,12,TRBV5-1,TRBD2,ASSLRSGGETQY
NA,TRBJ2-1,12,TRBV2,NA,ASSDRSSYNEQF
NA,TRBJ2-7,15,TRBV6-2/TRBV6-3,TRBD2,ASSYSKGLAGTYEQY
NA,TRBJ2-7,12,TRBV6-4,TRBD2,ASSPSGGRAEQY
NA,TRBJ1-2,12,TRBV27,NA,ASSLYGAGGGYT
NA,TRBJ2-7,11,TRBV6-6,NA,ASSLEAPYEQY
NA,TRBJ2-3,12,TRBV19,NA,ASSRTPSTDTQY
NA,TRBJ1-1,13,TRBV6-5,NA,ASRNPGQLSTEAF
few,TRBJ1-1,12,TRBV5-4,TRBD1,ASSPGTQGTEAF
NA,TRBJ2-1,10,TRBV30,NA,AWSVHVNEQF
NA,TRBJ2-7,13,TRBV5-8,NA,ASSLAAGGTYEQY
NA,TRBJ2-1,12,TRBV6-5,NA,ASTAVSSYNEQF
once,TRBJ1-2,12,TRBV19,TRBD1,ASSIRGLDYGYT
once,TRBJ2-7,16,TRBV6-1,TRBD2,ASSATNVNVGGFYEQY
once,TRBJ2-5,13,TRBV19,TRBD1,ASSSTGGSWETQY
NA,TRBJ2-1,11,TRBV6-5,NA,ASSYSPVLEQF
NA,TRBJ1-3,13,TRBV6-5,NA,ASSTRYKSGNTIY
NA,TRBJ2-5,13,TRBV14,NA,ASSQEGGGRETQY
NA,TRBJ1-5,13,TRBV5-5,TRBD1,ASSSDRGDYQPQH
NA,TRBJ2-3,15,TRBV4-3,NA,ASSQGVGVGGTDTQY
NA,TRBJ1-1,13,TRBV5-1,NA,ASSGLQGSNTEAF
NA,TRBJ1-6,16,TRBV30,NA,AWSVEGRGSSYNSPLH
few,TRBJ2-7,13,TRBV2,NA,ASSEGGKSSYEQY
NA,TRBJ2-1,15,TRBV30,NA,AWSVPLIRSRYNEQF